Presented here are 31 T cell receptor beta chains from one specimen sequenced in a study of cytomegalovirus exposure and HLA in healthy donors. The PCR employed 60 Vbeta primers together with 13 Jbeta primers. The repertoire was sequenced with immunoSEQ multiplex PCR; TCRdb's copy has only in-frame clones and lacks some. Of about 150,000 clones in the sample, approximately 72% were seen once. The sequenced sample was PBMCs. These receptors were obtained from a man between 18 and 29 years old in good health and CMV-seronegative.

This chain joins TRBV18 and TRBJ1-5; D is perhaps TRBD1 (5 bases). Per the germline V gene, CDR1 is KGHSH and CDR2 is LQKENI. V dropped 5 bases and J dropped 5 bases, with 16 bases sitting between them. The CDR3 totals 15 residues. CDR3 loop: CASSRGSDGDQPQHF. The DNA of the CDR3 is TGTGCCAGCTCAAGGGGTTCGGATGGGGATCAGCCCCAGCATTTT.

The V call is TRBV29-1, the J call TRBJ1-2, with a possible D match to TRBD1 (6 bases). The CDR3 spans 14 residues. From germline, CDR1 is SQVTM and CDR2 ANQGSEA. V lost 0 bases and J lost 4, with 12 bases in between. CDR3 protein: CSVEEFRGGYGYTF. DNA of the CDR3: TGCAGCGTTGAAGAGTTTAGAGGGGGCTATGGCTACACCTTC.

The rearrangement links TRBV11-2 to TRBJ2-7; 9 nucleotides line up with TRBD2. The CDR3 is 19 residues long. Trimming cost V 5 bases and J 1 base; bases outside gene matches: 18. Germline CDR1 is SGHAT and CDR2 is FQNNGV. CDR3 bases: TGTGCCAGCAGCCGCGGGGGGGGACCACTAGCGCCCTTTTCCTACGAGCAGTACTTC. This gives the protein CASSRGGGPLAPFSYEQYF.

J is TRBJ1-1 and V is TRBV19; tentatively, D is TRBD1 (5 bases). The CDR3 is 11 residues long. V was pared by 10 bases and J by 5 bases, with 11 bases between. The germline V gene encodes CDR1 LNHDA and CDR2 SQIVND (reference sequence). The CDR3 bases are TGTGCCACCGGGGGAGGGACTGAAGCTTTCTTT. Its translation: CATGGGTEAFF.

This chain uses TRBV4-1 with TRBJ1-5, with D possibly being TRBD1 (5 bases). V lost 1 base and J 5 bases, leaving 15 bases between the germline ends. Germline-derived CDR1 and CDR2 are MGHRA and YSYEKL. The CDR3 consists of 16 residues. Here the CDR3 reads CASSQGRGEADQPQHF. Written as DNA, the CDR3 is TGCGCCAGCAGCCAAGGTCGGGGGGAGGCCGATCAGCCCCAGCATTTT.

The chain combines TRBV7-8 with TRBJ2-5; D is perhaps TRBD1 (5 bases). This CDR3 is 15 amino acids long. V gave up 2 bases and J gave up 2 bases, with 12 bases separating them. CDR1 and CDR2 from the germline V gene are SGHVS and FQNEAQ. CDR3 amino acids: CASSLSRRDQETQYF. CDR3 sequence (DNA): TGTGCCAGCAGCTTATCTCGCAGGGATCAAGAGACCCAGTACTTC.

V gene TRBV6-1 combines with J gene TRBJ2-7, with D hard to call. This CDR3 spans 12 amino acids. Germline V lookup: CDR1 MNHNS, CDR2 SASEGT. Trimming took 8 bases from V and 6 from J, leaving 14 bases between them. The CDR3 here is CASAREVFEQYF. The CDR3 nucleotides are TGTGCCAGCGCGAGAGAGGTATTCGAGCAGTACTTC.

The chain links TRBV7-2 to TRBJ2-6, with 7 bases aligning to TRBD1. This CDR3 has 15 amino acids. After removal of 6 bases from V and 3 bases from J, the junction contained 5 bases not matched to a gene. Germline V CDR1 and CDR2: SGHTA, FQGNSA. This CDR3 is CASSLTGDGANVLTF. In DNA, the CDR3 is TGTGCCAGCAGTTTAACAGGGGATGGGGCCAACGTCCTGACTTTC. Combining the CDR3 with reference TRBV7-2 and TRBJ2-6 gives the whole variable domain GAGVSQSPSNKVTEKGKDVELRCDPISGHTALYWYRQSLGQGLEFLIYFQGNSAPDKSGLPSDRFSAERTGGSVSTLTIQRTQQEDSAVYLCASSLTGDGANVLTFGAGSRLTVL.

The rearrangement uses TRBV7-2 and TRBJ2-3; TRBD2 matches 12 bases. With V trimmed by 5 bases and J by 8 bases, 8 bases remained unmatched. This CDR3 comprises 15 residues. Germline V gives CDR1 SGHTA, CDR2 FQGNSA. The CDR3 region is CASSPRLAGVGTQYF. The DNA for the CDR3 is TGTGCCAGCAGCCCCCGACTAGCGGGAGTGGGTACGCAGTATTTT.

The gene calls are TRBV6-5 and TRBJ1-1; D is ambiguous. This CDR3 is built from 16 residues. The germline gives CDR1 MNHEY, CDR2 SVGAGI. The ends were cut back, 0 bases at V and 5 bases at J, with 16 bases in the middle. The CDR3 here is CASSYSSPWWETEAFF. The CDR3 DNA follows: TGTGCCAGCAGTTACTCGTCTCCGTGGTGGGAGACTGAAGCTTTCTTT.

V usage is TRBV7-8 and J usage is TRBJ2-5; TRBD1 matches at 7 bases. Germline lookup yields CDR1 SGHVS and CDR2 FQNEAQ. V was clipped by 5 bases and J by 4 bases; unmatched bases: 10. The CDR3 loop spans 15 amino acids. The DNA for the CDR3 is TGTGCCAGCAGCCGCGACAGGGTGAGGGCAGAGACCCAGTACTTC. Protein: CASSRDRVRAETQYF.

The chain uses TRBV11-2 and TRBJ2-1; possibly TRBD2 for D (7 bases). Germline lookup yields CDR1 SGHAT and CDR2 FQNNGV. V gave up 6 bases and J gave up 7 bases, with 22 bases separating them. The CDR3 sequence is 16 residues long. The CDR3 DNA is TGTGCCAGCAGGGGGGGGCGGGCCGTGATGGGAAATGAGCAGTTCTTC. Its translation is CASRGGRAVMGNEQFF.

The chain has TRBV27 and TRBJ2-7; TRBD1 matches 12 bases. The CDR3 sequence is 14 residues long. Germline CDR1 reads MNHEY; CDR2 reads SMNVEV (reference sequence). V gave up 4 bases and J gave up 4 bases; unmatched junction bases: 2. Written as DNA, the CDR3 is TGTGCCAGCAGTTGGGGACAGGGGGCTTACGAGCAGTACTTC. The encoded protein is CASSWGQGAYEQYF.

The rearrangement joins TRBV2 to TRBJ2-3; D is unclear. The length of the CDR3 is 11 residues. Trimming left V 5 bases short and J 9 bases short, with 9 bases between. CDR1 and CDR2 from the germline V gene are SNHLY and FYNNEI. As DNA, the CDR3 is TGTGCCAGCAGTCCCCCCGGGACGCAGTATTTT. It is translated as CASSPPGTQYF. Full variable domain (rest looked up from reference TRBV2 and TRBJ2-3): EPEVTQTPSHQVTQMGQEVILRCVPISNHLYFYWYRQILGQKVEFLVSFYNNEISEKSEIFDDQFSVERPDGSNFTLKIRSTKLEDSAMYFCASSPPGTQYFGPGTRLTVL.

This chain uses TRBV30 with TRBJ2-7, with 7 bases lining up with TRBD2. In germline, CDR1 is GTSNPN, CDR2 SVGIG (reference sequence). V was pared by 8 bases and J by 2 bases, with 9 bases of the junction left unmatched. There are 13 residues in the CDR3. CDR3 protein: CAGISGPTYEQYF. The CDR3 DNA reads TGTGCCGGTATTAGCGGGCCAACCTACGAGCAGTACTTC.

This clone was counted a few times. This sequence joins TRBV12-5 and TRBJ1-2; a weak D match, TRBD1 (5 bases). The CDR3 spans 16 residues. V gave up 6 bases and J gave up 6 bases, with 23 bases separating them. Per germline, CDR1 LGHNT and CDR2 FRNRAP. CDR3 loop: CASGPPPDSPGDGYTF. CDR3 nucleotide sequence: TGTGCTAGTGGCCCCCCCCCTGATAGCCCGGGGGATGGCTACACCTTC. The whole variable domain, remainder taken from reference TRBV12-5 and TRBJ1-2, is DARVTQTPRHKVTEMGQEVTMRCQPILGHNTVFWYRQTMMQGLELLAYFRNRAPLDDSGMPKDRFSAEMPDATLATLKIQPSEPRDSAVYFCASGPPPDSPGDGYTFGSGTRLTVV.

V is TRBV9 and J is TRBJ2-5; D is perhaps TRBD1 (5 bases). Germline V gene sequence: CDR1 SGDLS, CDR2 YYNGEE. V dropped 0 bases and J dropped 5 bases, with 14 bases sitting between them. The CDR3 has 15 residues. CDR3 protein: CASSVAQVKGETQYF. The CDR3 nucleotides read TGTGCCAGCAGCGTAGCTCAGGTCAAGGGGGAGACCCAGTACTTC.

This clone was seen a single time. The chain has TRBV7-9 and TRBJ2-3; 7 bases map to TRBD1. Per the germline V gene, CDR1 is SEHNR and CDR2 is FQNEAQ (reference sequence). The CDR3 is 15 residues long. The V gene end was trimmed by 6 bases and the J gene end by 1 base; junction bases not matched to a gene: 7. This CDR3 reads CASRGDSPRTDTQYF. The CDR3 DNA follows: TGTGCCAGCAGGGGGGACAGTCCCCGCACAGATACGCAGTATTTT.

The J gene is TRBJ2-5, the V gene TRBV7-2, with D possibly TRBD2 on 5 matching bases. The V and J ends lost 1 base and 5 bases respectively, with 5 bases between them. There are 12 residues in the CDR3. Germline V CDR1 and CDR2: SGHTA, FQGNSA. The CDR3 loop reads CASSLGEETQYF. The CDR3 region has the DNA TGTGCCAGCAGCTTAGGGGAGGAGACCCAGTACTTC.

The chain carries TRBV19 and TRBJ2-2; TRBD1 is a possible D gene (5 bases). The CDR3 consists of 16 residues. Trimming cost V 3 bases and J 6 bases, with 17 bases left between them. Germline lookup yields CDR1 LNHDA and CDR2 SQIVND (reference sequence). The CDR3 is CASSIGQGGIAGELFF. In DNA form, the CDR3 reads TGTGCCAGTAGTATCGGCCAGGGTGGGATCGCCGGGGAGCTGTTTTTT.

V usage is TRBV2 and J usage is TRBJ2-5; 16 positions agree with TRBD2. The last part of the DNA fits TRBJ2-7 better; the J call may be wrong. Germline CDR1 reads SNHLY; CDR2 reads FYNNEI. This CDR3 has 18 residues. The CDR3 reads CASSGAGTSGRGTYEQYF. CDR3 DNA: TGTGCCAGCAGTGGGGCCGGGACTAGCGGGAGGGGGACCTACGAGCAGTACTTC.

Only a few counts were recorded for this clone. Other DNA sequences in this sample translate to the same CDR3. The V call is TRBV7-2, the J call TRBJ2-7, with 9 bases aligning to TRBD1. With 0 bases clipped from V and 4 bases from J, the junction kept 7 bases outside the gene matches. CDR3 length equals 16 residues. Germline-derived CDR1 and CDR2 are SGHTA and FQGNSA. CDR3 protein: CASSLALDRGSYEQYF. The CDR3, as DNA: TGTGCCAGCAGCTTAGCGCTGGACAGGGGCAGTTACGAGCAGTACTTC.

This chain connects TRBV19 to TRBJ2-2; tentatively, D is TRBD1 (5 bases). The CDR3 consists of 14 residues. In germline, CDR1 is LNHDA, CDR2 SQIVND (reference sequence). Trimming pared 5 bases from V and 0 bases from J, leaving 7 bases between. CDR3 amino acids: CASSQGANTGELFF. In DNA, the CDR3 is TGTGCCAGTAGTCAGGGCGCGAACACCGGGGAGCTGTTTTTT.

V and J are TRBV15 and TRBJ1-4, with 8 bases matching TRBD1. CDR3 size: 17 residues. CDR1 is LNHNV and CDR2 is YYDKDF in the germline V gene (reference sequence). V dropped 3 bases and J dropped 7; count of bases not matched to a gene: 13. CDR3 sequence: CATSSPRRTGSSEKLFF. The CDR3 DNA sequence: TGTGCCACCAGCAGCCCTCGCCGGACAGGGTCGTCTGAAAAACTGTTTTTT. The full variable domain, rest sourced from reference TRBV15 and TRBJ1-4, is DAMVIQNPRYQVTQFGKPVTLSCSQTLNHNVMYWYQQKSSQAPKLLFHYYDKDFNNEADTPDNFQSRRPNTSFCFLDIRSPGLGDTAMYLCATSSPRRTGSSEKLFFGSGTQLSVL.

This sequence joins TRBV5-1 and TRBJ1-1, with TRBD1 as a possible D gene (6 bases). V shed 0 bases and J shed 1 base, with 13 bases lying between them. In germline, CDR1 is SGHRS, CDR2 YFSETQ. CDR3 length: 16 amino acids. The CDR3 here is CASSLEPTGENTEAFF. The CDR3 nucleotides read TGCGCCAGCAGCTTGGAGCCGACAGGAGAGAACACTGAAGCTTTCTTT.

This clone appeared a few times. The chain recombines TRBV5-1 with TRBJ2-2; TRBD1 agrees at 9 bases. V lost 0 bases, J lost 6 bases, and 3 bases stayed unmatched. CDR1 is SGHRS, CDR2 YFSETQ, per germline. The CDR3 length is 15 residues. The CDR3 is CASSLARTGAGELFF. CDR3 bases: TGCGCCAGCAGCTTGGCACGGACAGGGGCCGGGGAGCTGTTTTTT. The whole variable domain, remainder taken from reference TRBV5-1 and TRBJ2-2, is KAGVTQTPRYLIKTRGQQVTLSCSPISGHRSVSWYQQTPGQGLQFLFEYFSETQRNKGNFPGRFSGRQFSNSRSEMNVSTLELGDSALYLCASSLARTGAGELFFGEGSRLTVL.

This clone appeared many times. The V call is TRBV15, the J call TRBJ2-7; possible D gene TRBD1, 5 bases. CDR3 length: 14 residues. V gave up 4 bases and J gave up 5 bases, with 15 bases separating them. CDR1 is LNHNV, CDR2 YYDKDF, per germline (reference sequence). The CDR3 nucleotides are TGTGCCACCAGCATCGGACGCCCAGGGCACGAGCAGTACTTC. Its translation: CATSIGRPGHEQYF.

The chain carries TRBV5-8 and TRBJ2-7, with 7 positions matching TRBD1. V dropped 3 bases and J dropped 1; count of bases not matched to a gene: 4. Germline CDR1 SGHTS, CDR2 YDEGEE. The CDR3 has 14 amino acids. The CDR3 spells CASSWGTESYEQYF. In DNA, the CDR3 is TGTGCCAGCAGCTGGGGGACAGAGTCCTACGAGCAGTACTTC.

This clone was seen a single time. The chain links TRBV7-2 to TRBJ1-5, with 8 bases aligning to TRBD1. The V segment lost 4 bases and the J segment 5 bases; nucleotides outside the gene matches: 4. The CDR3 runs to 14 residues. CDR1 is SGHTA, CDR2 FQGNSA, per germline. The chain's CDR3 is CASSSGQGYQPQHF. The CDR3 bases are TGTGCCAGCAGCTCCGGACAGGGATATCAGCCCCAGCATTTT.

The chain is built from TRBV14 and TRBJ2-2, with 8 positions matching TRBD1. J lost 4 bases, V lost 8 bases, and 9 bases had no gene match. The CDR3 loop spans 15 amino acids. Germline V gene sequence: CDR1 SGHDN, CDR2 FVKESK. The CDR3 loop is CASGRQGAATGELFF. The CDR3 DNA is TGTGCCAGCGGCCGGCAGGGGGCGGCCACCGGGGAGCTGTTTTTT.

This chain links TRBV7-6 with TRBJ2-2; D call uncertain. The V end was cut by 3 bases, the J end by 6 bases, with 8 bases between. Germline CDR1 is SGHVS and CDR2 is FNYEAQ. The CDR3 spans 13 residues. For the CDR3, the DNA is TGTGCCAGCAGCTTCGGTTCCGCCGGGGAGCTGTTTTTT. The encoded protein is CASSFGSAGELFF.